The 20 T cell receptor beta chains below all came from one sample that was sequenced in a study of identical twins. TCRdb ran MiXCR on the 5' RACE reads and lists one entry per CDR3 protein. This table holds 250,000 to 350,000 distinct CDR3 sequences, more than 6.5% found once. In addition, the sample was reused for a study of yellow fever vaccine responses in identical twins.

The source material was memory (CD45RO+) T cells sorted from blood. The receptors shown here come from a woman in her late teens or twenties in good health.

The chain couples TRBV6-4 to TRBJ2-7, with D perhaps matching TRBD2 (6 bases). Germline V CDR1 and CDR2: MRHNA, SNTAGT. Trimming pared 3 bases from V and 6 bases from J, leaving 15 bases between. The CDR3 runs to 14 residues. The CDR3 loop is CASSEWAGTGEQYF. The CDR3 nucleotides are TGTGCCAGCAGTGAGTGGGCGGGGACCGGCGAGCAGTACTTC.

This clonotype was seen at least ten times. The genes are TRBV5-1 and TRBJ1-5; D remains unclear. V lost 2 bases and J 6 bases, leaving 12 bases between the germline ends. CDR3 length: 14 residues. In germline, CDR1 is SGHRS, CDR2 YFSETQ. The CDR3 region has the DNA TGCGCCAGCAGCTTTCCCCCGGGGTTTCAGCCCCAGCATTTT. Translating gives CASSFPPGFQPQHF.

This clonotype was counted many times. The chain is built from TRBV10-3 and TRBJ1-5; a weak D match, TRBD1 (5 bases). The CDR3 has 13 amino acids. Trimming left V 7 bases short and J 2 bases short, with 9 bases between. CDR1 and CDR2 from the germline V gene are ENHRY and SYGVKD. DNA for the CDR3: TGTGCCATCACCGCAGGGCGCAATCAGCCCCAGCATTTT. It specifies CAITAGRNQPQHF.

Remarks on this clonotype: This may come from a read error, since a much larger clone is one base off. V and J are TRBV7-9 and TRBJ1-6; TRBD1 is a possible D gene (6 bases). CDR3 length: 13 amino acids. With 11 bases removed from V and 3 bases from J, the gap between germline ends came to 11 bases. The germline V gene has CDR1 SEHNR and CDR2 FQNEAQ (reference sequence). The CDR3: CAGGGFYNSPLHF. The CDR3 DNA sequence: TGTGCCGGCGGGGGCTTCTATAATTCACCCCTCCACTTT.

This clonotype was picked up many times. The chain carries TRBV4-1 and TRBJ2-7; 11 bases fit TRBD1. The junction had 4 bases not matched to a gene; V was cut back by 0 bases and J by 3 bases. The CDR3 extends over 16 amino acids. Germline assignment: CDR1 MGHRA and CDR2 YSYEKL. CDR3 amino acids: CASSQDPGTGGYEQYF. The CDR3 DNA is TGCGCCAGCAGCCAAGACCCCGGGACAGGGGGCTACGAGCAGTACTTC.

This clonotype was seen many times. The V call is TRBV7-9, the J call TRBJ2-4; D gene ambiguous. V was shortened by 3 bases and J by 5 bases, with 2 bases between the two germline ends. In germline, CDR1 is SEHNR, CDR2 FQNEAQ (reference sequence). The CDR3 totals 11 residues. CDR3 amino acids: CASSFQNIQYF. The CDR3 bases are TGTGCCAGCAGCTTCCAAAACATTCAGTACTTC.

This clonotype was seen a few times. The V call is TRBV20-1, the J call TRBJ2-3, with TRBD2 matching 9 bases. There are 17 residues in the CDR3. Losses at the gene ends were 1 base for V and 2 bases for J; bases not matched to a gene: 10. Germline V gene data show CDR1 as DFQATT and CDR2 as SNEGSKA (reference sequence). In nucleotides, the CDR3 is TGCAGTGCTAGAGGCGCTTGGCTAGCGGGGAACACAGATACGCAGTATTTT. Translation gives CSARGAWLAGNTDTQYF.

This chain joins TRBV7-9 and TRBJ2-2; maybe TRBD2 (6 bases). V lost 7 bases and J lost 5, with 11 bases in between. Germline CDR1 is SEHNR and CDR2 is FQNEAQ (reference sequence). The CDR3 length is 13 residues. CDR3 protein: CASTTAGTGELFF. In nucleotides, the CDR3 is TGTGCCAGCACCACCGCGGGAACCGGGGAGCTGTTTTTT.

The chain uses TRBV2 and TRBJ2-4; the D gene could be TRBD1 or TRBD2 (5 bases each). V lost 7 bases and J 8 bases, leaving 12 bases between the germline ends. The CDR3 runs to 12 residues. Germline assignment: CDR1 SNHLY and CDR2 FYNNEI. The CDR3 reads CASKGPLYIQYF. For the CDR3, the DNA is TGTGCCAGCAAGGGACCACTGTACATTCAGTACTTC.

The gene calls are TRBV28 and TRBJ2-5; 8 nucleotides align to TRBD1. V lost 5 bases and J lost 5; bases outside the gene matches: 13. The CDR3 consists of 16 residues. Germline loops: CDR1 MDHEN, CDR2 SYDVKM. CDR3 in amino acids: CASSPYRTGREETQYF. The CDR3, as DNA: TGTGCCAGCAGTCCTTATCGGACAGGGAGAGAGGAGACCCAGTACTTC.

This clonotype was counted ten times or more. V and J are TRBV20-1 and TRBJ2-4, with D possibly being TRBD2 (5 bases). Germline assignment: CDR1 DFQATT and CDR2 SNEGSKA (reference sequence). This CDR3 has 18 amino acids. Between the trimmed V and J ends, which lost 0 bases and 0 bases, there was a span of 18 bases. As DNA, the CDR3 is TGCAGTGCTAGAGATAACACGGGAAAGGAACTAGCCAAAAACATTCAGTACTTC. Protein sequence: CSARDNTGKELAKNIQYF.

At least ten counts were recorded for this clonotype. V is TRBV4-1 and J is TRBJ2-5, with TRBD2 as a possible D gene (7 bases). Germline CDR1 reads MGHRA; CDR2 reads YSYEKL. Trimming took off 4 bases at V and 4 bases at J, with 10 bases between the two ends. The CDR3 sequence is 13 residues long. CDR3 sequence reads: CASSRGGLETQYF. CDR3 nucleotide sequence: TGCGCCAGCAGCCGGGGGGGGCTAGAGACCCAGTACTTC.

This clonotype was seen at least ten times. The chain has TRBV15 and TRBJ1-2; D is undetermined. The CDR3 contains 14 residues. The V gene lost 0 bases and the J gene lost 4 bases, with 9 bases spanning the gap. Germline CDR1 LNHNV, CDR2 YYDKDF (reference sequence). Written as DNA, the CDR3 is TGTGCCACCAGCAGAGAACAGACCGTCTATGGCTACACCTTC. Amino acid sequence: CATSREQTVYGYTF.

There are many counts of this clonotype. Written as DNA, the CDR3 is TGTGCCAGCAGCTTTGAACTAGCGGGAGTGGGAGAGCAGTACTTC. As protein: CASSFELAGVGEQYF. The rearrangement uses TRBV7-9 and TRBJ2-7, with TRBD2 matching 11 bases. Germline values: CDR1 SEHNR, CDR2 FQNEAQ (reference sequence). CDR3 size: 15 residues. Trimming removed 3 bases from V and 7 bases from J; junction bases left unmatched: 8.

The sample holds many counts of this clonotype. V is TRBV28 and J is TRBJ2-2; D remains ambiguous. The CDR3 consists of 12 residues. The V end lost 8 bases, the J end lost 6 bases, and 10 bases lay between the germline ends. The germline V gene encodes CDR1 MDHEN and CDR2 SYDVKM. This chain's CDR3 is CASLRQAGELFF. The CDR3 DNA sequence: TGTGCCAGCCTGCGGCAGGCCGGGGAGCTGTTTTTT.

The CDR3 DNA follows: TGTGCCAGCAGCCATGACGGGAATCAGCCCCAGCATTTT. Protein sequence: CASSHDGNQPQHF. The genes are TRBV3-1 and TRBJ1-5; D is uncertain. Germline V CDR1 and CDR2: LGHDT, YNNKEL (reference sequence). Trimming took 3 bases from V and 4 from J, leaving 7 bases between them. The CDR3 has 13 amino acids.

DNA for the CDR3: TGTGCCAGCAGTGTGATGGACATTATGAACACTGAAGCTTTCTTT. Protein sequence: CASSVMDIMNTEAFF. This chain connects TRBV6-1 to TRBJ1-1; perhaps TRBD1 as D (5 bases). In germline, CDR1 is MNHNS, CDR2 SASEGT. The CDR3 consists of 15 residues. The V gene lost 4 bases and the J gene lost 0 bases, with 12 bases spanning the gap.

This clonotype was detected only a few times. The chain links TRBV25-1 to TRBJ2-2; the match to TRBD2 covers 13 bases. CDR3 length: 15 residues. V shed 4 bases, J shed 4 bases, and the junction held 0 bases outside the gene matches. From germline, CDR1 is MGHDK and CDR2 SYGVNS. This CDR3 reads CASSGTSGGTGELFF. The CDR3 nucleotides are TGTGCCAGCAGTGGGACTAGCGGGGGCACCGGGGAGCTGTTTTTT.

At least ten counts were recorded for this clonotype. V and J are TRBV28 and TRBJ1-2, with D perhaps TRBD1 (5 bases). V was shortened by 5 bases and J by 2 bases, with 12 bases between the two germline ends. Germline V CDR1 and CDR2: MDHEN, SYDVKM. The CDR3 extends over 14 amino acids. The CDR3 DNA reads as TGTGCCAGCAGTCGGACAAATAAGAACTATGGCTACACCTTC. It is translated as CASSRTNKNYGYTF.

This clonotype was found many times. The chain joins TRBV10-3 to TRBJ2-1; TRBD2 matches at 12 bases. Germline V CDR1 and CDR2: ENHRY, SYGVKD. The CDR3 runs 15 residues. V lost 2 bases, J lost 10 bases, and 6 bases stayed unmatched. The CDR3 DNA follows: TGTGCCATCAGTGAGGCTTCTAGCGGGGGGGCCGAGCAGTTCTTC. Translating it yields CAISEASSGGAEQFF.